Presented here are 30 T cell receptor beta chains from one specimen sequenced in a study of Ad26.COV2.S vaccination and SARS-CoV-2 variants. Clones were sequenced by immunoSEQ multiplex PCR, and TCRdb holds only the in-frame ones, with some missing. The table shows 350,000 to 450,000 clones, with 87% occurring only once. The treatment: around 19 received Ad26.COV2.S at low or high dose, single or two shots; roughly 5 received placebo; per-sample allocation not given. Samples came from day 63 after the first vaccine or placebo injection. The source was peripheral blood, collected in a trial of Ad26.COV2.S vaccine versus placebo. The source is a person aged 18-65 years who received the Ad26.COV2.S COVID-19 vaccine or a placebo.

This clone was counted at least ten times. The rearrangement joins TRBV7-8 to TRBJ1-3; 7 bases agree with TRBD1. V lost 5 bases, J lost 0 bases, and 7 bases stayed unmatched. The CDR3 length is 16 residues. Germline V lookup: CDR1 SGHVS, CDR2 FQNEAQ. The CDR3 protein is CASSRGQQSSGNTIYF. CDR3 DNA: TGTGCCAGCAGCAGGGGACAGCAGAGCTCTGGAAACACCATATATTTT. Full variable domain (outside the CDR3, taken from reference TRBV7-8 and TRBJ1-3): GAGVSQSPRYKVAKRGQDVALRCDPISGHVSLFWYQQALGQGPEFLTYFQNEAQLDKSGLPSDRFFAERPEGSVSTLKIQRTQQEDSAVYLCASSRGQQSSGNTIYFGEGSWLTVV.

DNA for the CDR3: TGTGCCAGCAGCCGGGACAGGGGACCTTACGAGCAGTACTTC. This sequence encodes CASSRDRGPYEQYF. The genes are TRBV3-1 (or the pseudogene TRBV3-2) and TRBJ2-7; 10 bases are a match to TRBD1. Germline CDR1 reads LGHDT; CDR2 reads YNNKEL (reference sequence). The V and J ends lost 4 bases and 4 bases, in that order; junction bases with no gene match: 4. This CDR3 comprises 14 residues.

The genes are TRBV2 and TRBJ2-7, with D perhaps being TRBD1 or TRBD2 (7 bases each). Germline V gene sequence: CDR1 SNHLY, CDR2 FYNNEI. The germline V and J ends were trimmed by 6 bases and 1 base, with 13 bases remaining between them. The length of the CDR3 is 14 residues. The CDR3 bases are TGTGCCAGCAGAACAGGGGAGGGATCCTACGAGCAGTACTTC. Its translation: CASRTGEGSYEQYF. Together with reference TRBV2 and TRBJ2-7, the CDR3 gives the full variable domain: EPEVTQTPSHQVTQMGQEVILRCVPISNHLYFYWYRQILGQKVEFLVSFYNNEISEKSEIFDDQFSVERPDGSNFTLKIRSTKLEDSAMYFCASRTGEGSYEQYFGPGTRLTVT.

The chain joins TRBV6-8 to TRBJ2-5; 10 bases align to TRBD1. The CDR3 is 15 amino acids. The ends lost 5 bases at V and 5 bases at J; junction bases unmatched: 8. Per germline, CDR1 MNHGY and CDR2 SAAAGT. The CDR3 is CASSPRTGGGETQYF. CDR3 DNA sequence: TGTGCCAGCAGTCCTCGGACAGGGGGAGGGGAGACCCAGTACTTC.

The chain employs TRBV4-1 and TRBJ1-1; possible D gene TRBD1, 5 bases. This CDR3 comprises 18 residues. The germline gives CDR1 MGHRA, CDR2 YSYEKL. Trimming shortened V by 1 base and J by 4 bases, and 22 bases separated the two germline ends. The CDR3 nucleotides read TGCGCCAGCAGCCAAGGTAGTTTCGGCCGGGGGGAAAGCACTGAAGCTTTCTTT. Translating it yields CASSQGSFGRGESTEAFF.

The chain is built from TRBV9 and TRBJ2-5; D may be TRBD2 (7 bases). V was pared by 4 bases and J by 1 base, with 14 bases between. This CDR3 has 15 residues. Germline CDR1 is SGDLS and CDR2 is YYNGEE. CDR3 region: CASSPRGAGQETQYF. CDR3 DNA sequence: TGTGCCAGCAGCCCCCGGGGGGCCGGCCAAGAGACCCAGTACTTC.

The rearrangement links TRBV29-1 to TRBJ1-2; D unclear. Trimming took off 4 bases at V and 4 bases at J, with 7 bases between the two ends. The CDR3 spans 11 residues. Per the germline V gene, CDR1 is SQVTM and CDR2 is ANQGSEA. The CDR3 loop reads CSVVAGYGYTF. The CDR3 DNA sequence: TGCAGCGTTGTTGCAGGCTATGGCTACACCTTC. Full variable domain (missing parts from reference TRBV29-1 and TRBJ1-2): SAVISQKPSRDICQRGTSLTIQCQVDSQVTMMFWYRQQPGQSLTLIATANQGSEATYESGFVIDKFPISRPNLTFSTLTVSNMSPEDSSIYLCSVVAGYGYTFGSGTRLTVV.

This rearrangement joins TRBV11-3 to TRBJ2-2; no clear D. The germline CDR1 and CDR2 sequences are SGHNT and YENEEA. This CDR3 comprises 12 residues. Between the trimmed V and J ends, which lost 4 bases and 7 bases, there was a span of 7 bases. The CDR3 loop reads CASSSRDGELFF. CDR3 DNA: TGTGCCAGCAGCTCCCGCGACGGGGAGCTGTTTTTT.

This clone showed up just once. The chain carries TRBV9 and TRBJ2-1; D call uncertain. The ends were cut back, 1 base at V and 4 bases at J, with 21 bases in the middle. CDR1 and CDR2 (germline): SGDLS, YYNGEE. The CDR3 has 18 amino acids. The CDR3 DNA sequence: TGTGCCAGCAGCGTATCCCCTCACTCAACGGACGGTTACAATGAGCAGTTCTTC. This codes for CASSVSPHSTDGYNEQFF.

This chain uses TRBV6-1 with TRBJ2-7; a weak D match, TRBD2 (6 bases). V lost 2 bases, J lost 11 bases, and 22 bases lay in between. This CDR3 contains 15 residues. Looked up from germline, CDR1 is MNHNS and CDR2 is SASEGT. The CDR3 nucleotides read TGTGCCAGCAGTGAACGGGGTTCCGGGACTGGGGAGAAGTACTTC. As protein: CASSERGSGTGEKYF.

The chain recombines TRBV27 with TRBJ1-1; TRBD1 might be the D (5 bases). This CDR3 has 16 residues. Trimming removed 5 bases at V and 1 base at J, with 17 bases between. Germline lookup yields CDR1 MNHEY and CDR2 SMNVEV (reference sequence). The CDR3 coding sequence is TGTGCCAGCAGTGACGCCGGACAAGAAGCGAACACTGAAGCTTTCTTT. It encodes CASSDAGQEANTEAFF.

This clone was counted between two and nine times. This chain connects TRBV12-3 or TRBV12-4 to TRBJ2-7; D gene ambiguous. The CDR3 contains 12 residues. V was pared by 5 bases and J by 2 bases, with 7 bases between. DNA for the CDR3: TGTGCCAGCAGTCCCTCTACCTACGAGCAGTACTTC. This encodes CASSPSTYEQYF.

V usage is TRBV4-1 and J usage is TRBJ1-1; D might be TRBD1 (6 bases). Trimming took 5 bases from V and 1 from J, leaving 11 bases between them. This CDR3 contains 14 residues. CDR1 is MGHRA and CDR2 is YSYEKL in the germline V gene. The CDR3 DNA reads TGCGCCAGCAGCTCGGACAGTGCGAACACTGAAGCTTTCTTT. Translation: CASSSDSANTEAFF.

The chain links TRBV29-1 to TRBJ2-7; 8 bases fit TRBD1. The germline gives CDR1 SQVTM, CDR2 ANQGSEA. The CDR3 length is 14 residues. The junction had 6 bases not matched to a gene; V was cut back by 0 bases and J by 5 bases. The CDR3 sequence: CSVEEGTGGDEQYF. The CDR3 region has the DNA TGCAGCGTTGAAGAAGGAACAGGGGGAGACGAGCAGTACTTC.

This chain links TRBV5-1 with TRBJ1-2; D may be TRBD1 (5 bases). The germline V and J ends were trimmed by 5 bases and 2 bases, with 16 bases remaining between them. Germline values: CDR1 SGHRS, CDR2 YFSETQ. The CDR3 covers 15 residues. In nucleotides, the CDR3 is TGCGCCAGCAGTGTAGATGGCTCAGGGAACTATGGCTACACCTTC. Translation gives CASSVDGSGNYGYTF.

The chain links TRBV10-2 to TRBJ2-3; a weak D match, TRBD2 (6 bases). The CDR3 spans 17 residues. Trimming shortened V by 0 bases and J by 4 bases, and 17 bases separated the two germline ends. Germline CDR1 reads WSHSY; CDR2 reads SAAADI. The CDR3 bases are TGCGCCAGCAGTGAGTCGGACCGGAGGAGCGGGTCAGATACGCAGTATTTT. Translated: CASSESDRRSGSDTQYF.

The chain links TRBV19 to TRBJ2-7; 7 bases line up with TRBD1. This CDR3 has 14 residues. The J segment lost 2 bases and the V segment lost 4 bases, leaving 5 bases of the junction unmatched. CDR1 and CDR2 from the germline V gene are LNHDA and SQIVND (reference sequence). The CDR3 DNA is TGTGCCAGTAGTAAACAGGGGTCACCCTACGAGCAGTACTTC. Translation gives CASSKQGSPYEQYF.

This clone was picked up many times. This chain connects TRBV2 to TRBJ2-6, with 10 bases aligning to TRBD1. Germline-derived CDR1 and CDR2 are SNHLY and FYNNEI. V trimming: 9 bases; J trimming: 0 bases; junction bases outside the gene matches: 14. This CDR3 contains 19 residues. CDR3 sequence (DNA): TGTGCCAGTGAGGACGGGACAGGGGCCTCTAGCTCTGGGGCCAACGTCCTGACTTTC. Its protein is CASEDGTGASSSGANVLTF.

The V and J genes are TRBV18 and TRBJ2-5, with 8 bases lining up with TRBD1. CDR3 length: 15 residues. V lost 4 bases to trimming and J lost 5 bases; unmatched junction nucleotides: 9. Germline assignment: CDR1 KGHSH and CDR2 LQKENI. CDR3 bases: TGTGCCAGCTCACGGGAGACAGGGGAGGTGGAGACCCAGTACTTC. As protein: CASSRETGEVETQYF.

The V gene is TRBV3-1 (or the pseudogene TRBV3-2), the J gene TRBJ2-2, with 7 bases aligning to TRBD1. V was clipped by 3 bases and J by 2 bases; unmatched bases: 6. Per the germline V gene, CDR1 is LGHDT and CDR2 is YNNKEL (reference sequence). CDR3 length equals 16 residues. This CDR3 reads CASSHLEGGNTGELFF. CDR3 in DNA: TGTGCCAGCAGCCATTTGGAAGGGGGCAACACCGGGGAGCTGTTTTTT.

This clone was observed a few times. The chain uses TRBV19 and TRBJ1-1; TRBD1 is a possible D gene (5 bases). Germline CDR1 and CDR2: LNHDA and SQIVND (reference sequence). The CDR3 loop spans 16 amino acids. Trimming pared 3 bases from V and 4 bases from J, leaving 18 bases between. The CDR3 nucleotides are TGTGCCAGTAGTATTGAGGCAGCGGGGCCAACCACTGAAGCTTTCTTT. Protein product: CASSIEAAGPTTEAFF. Supplemented by reference TRBV19 and TRBJ1-1, the full variable domain reads DGGITQSPKYLFRKEGQNVTLSCEQNLNHDAMYWYRQDPGQGLRLIYYSQIVNDFQKGDIAEGYSVSREKKESFPLTVTSAQKNPTAFYLCASSIEAAGPTTEAFFGQGTRLTVV.

A single count supports this clone. The J gene is TRBJ2-1, the V gene TRBV19; TRBD1 might be the D (6 bases). Germline V gene sequence: CDR1 LNHDA, CDR2 SQIVND (reference sequence). This CDR3 has 16 amino acids. V dropped 3 bases and J dropped 0 bases, with 12 bases sitting between them. The CDR3 loop reads CASSIYSGDSYNEQFF. CDR3 nucleotide sequence: TGTGCCAGTAGTATTTATTCAGGGGACTCCTACAATGAGCAGTTCTTC.

Only one count was recorded for this clone. The chain recombines TRBV4-2 with TRBJ2-1, with D possibly matching TRBD2 (8 bases). Germline lookup yields CDR1 LGHNA and CDR2 YNFKEQ. This CDR3 comprises 17 residues. V lost 4 bases to trimming and J lost 10 bases, with 26 bases between them. The DNA of the CDR3 is TGTGCCAGCAGCCCAGTCGACCTCCGGACAGGCGGGGGGGAGCAGTTCTTC. Encoded protein: CASSPVDLRTGGGEQFF.

The rearrangement joins TRBV5-5 to TRBJ2-6; D may be TRBD1 (6 bases). V lost 0 bases to trimming and J lost 1 base, with 11 bases between them. CDR3 length: 17 amino acids. Germline values: CDR1 SGHKS, CDR2 YYEKEE (reference sequence). The CDR3 DNA reads as TGTGCCAGCAGCTTGGGCAGGGGCCATTCTGGGGCCAACGTCCTGACTTTC. Residues: CASSLGRGHSGANVLTF.

This chain uses TRBV5-6 with TRBJ1-1; D unresolved. With 6 bases removed from V and 4 bases from J, the gap between germline ends came to 16 bases. Looked up from germline, CDR1 is SGHDT and CDR2 is YYEEEE. This CDR3 contains 14 residues. The CDR3 sequence: CASTLGIGSTEAFF. The CDR3 DNA follows: TGTGCCAGCACCCTTGGGATAGGGAGCACTGAAGCTTTCTTT. The full variable domain, its missing parts supplied by reference TRBV5-6 and TRBJ1-1, is DAGVTQSPTHLIKTRGQQVTLRCSPKSGHDTVSWYQQALGQGPQFIFQYYEEEERQRGNFPDRFSGHQFPNYSSELNVNALLLGDSALYLCASTLGIGSTEAFFGQGTRLTVV.

This clone was seen only a few times. The J gene is TRBJ2-1, the V gene TRBV13; possible D gene TRBD2, 6 bases. Germline V CDR1 and CDR2: PRHDT, FYEKMQ (reference sequence). This CDR3 contains 14 residues. Trimming took off 2 bases at V and 2 bases at J, with 7 bases between the two ends. The CDR3 loop is CASSLRTTYNEQFF. The CDR3 bases are TGTGCCAGCAGCTTAAGGACTACCTACAATGAGCAGTTCTTC.

This clone has only one observation. This chain connects TRBV7-2 to TRBJ2-7; the match to TRBD1 covers 7 bases. Germline values: CDR1 SGHTA, CDR2 FQGNSA. The CDR3 extends over 14 amino acids. V lost 2 bases, J lost 6 bases, and 7 bases stayed unmatched. The CDR3 DNA sequence: TGTGCCAGCAGCTTAAAAGGGGGCTTAAGCGAGCAGTACTTC. This translates into CASSLKGGLSEQYF.

V usage is TRBV3-1 (or the pseudogene TRBV3-2) and J usage is TRBJ1-1; TRBD1 aligns across 10 bases. Trimming at V came to 4 bases and at J to 4 bases, leaving 15 bases not matched to a gene. The germline CDR1 and CDR2 sequences are LGHDT and YNNKEL (reference sequence). The CDR3 has 18 amino acids. CDR3 bases: TGTGCCAGCAGCCGAACCGGGACAGGGGTTCGTACCCGCACTGAAGCTTTCTTT. Its translation: CASSRTGTGVRTRTEAFF.

The genes are TRBV5-1 and TRBJ2-3; D not certain. CDR1 and CDR2 from the germline V gene are SGHRS and YFSETQ. There are 11 residues in the CDR3. V lost 0 bases, J lost 14 bases, and 10 bases lay in between. The CDR3 protein is CASSLGDFAYF. The CDR3 nucleotides are TGCGCCAGCAGCTTGGGAGACTTCGCGTATTTT.

In DNA form, the CDR3 reads TGTGCCAGCACCGGGCGAAACTATGGCTACACCTTC. Protein: CASTGRNYGYTF. The V call is TRBV6-5, the J call TRBJ1-2; D is ambiguous. V dropped 7 bases and J dropped 2 bases, with 8 bases sitting between them. The germline gives CDR1 MNHEY, CDR2 SVGAGI. The CDR3 contains 12 residues.